These T cell receptor beta chains were read from a single sample in a study of blood T cells in healthy people across ages. TCRdb reanalysed the 5' RACE reads using MiXCR and keeps one entry per CDR3 protein. The sample includes roughly 700,000 distinct CDR3 sequences, approximately 31% seen only once; the top ten take 15%. Specimen: blood. The receptors shown here come from an elderly woman in good health. Each CDR3 is given with its conserved first and last residue. Fields, in order: CDR3 DNA, CDR3 protein, clone size, D gene, J gene, V gene. D genes are given only for firm matches. Clone size is stated in some rows and not others, as once, few, many or a class when expanded.

CDR3 DNA: TGTGCCACCAGTCATAGCACCGGTTCTTTTCACAATGAGCAGTTCTTC; CDR3 protein: CATSHSTGSFHNEQFF; clone size: NA; D gene: NA; J gene: TRBJ2-1; V gene: TRBV15
CDR3 DNA: TGTGCCATCACGGATATCAACTATGGCTACACCTTC; CDR3 protein: CAITDINYGYTF; clone size: many; D gene: NA; J gene: TRBJ1-2; V gene: TRBV2
CDR3 DNA: TGTGCCAGCAGCTGGACGGGCGCGGGGAGTCAAGAGACCCAGTACTTC; CDR3 protein: CASSWTGAGSQETQYF; clone size: many; D gene: NA; J gene: TRBJ2-5; V gene: TRBV4-2
CDR3 DNA: TGCGCCAGCAGCTTGTCGTCCGGGGATCCGAACACTGAAGCTTTCTTT; CDR3 protein: CASSLSSGDPNTEAFF; clone size: NA; D gene: NA; J gene: TRBJ1-1; V gene: TRBV5-1
CDR3 DNA: TGTGCCACCAGCAGCGCGTTTTATGGCTACACCTTC; CDR3 protein: CATSSAFYGYTF; clone size: many; D gene: NA; J gene: TRBJ1-2; V gene: TRBV15
CDR3 DNA: TGTGCCAGCAGCCCGCGACTAGCGGGGGGGACGAAGCAGTACTTC; CDR3 protein: CASSPRLAGGTKQYF; clone size: many; D gene: TRBD2; J gene: TRBJ2-7; V gene: TRBV28
CDR3 DNA: TGCAGCGTTGAAGGCCGGACGTATGGCTACACCTTC; CDR3 protein: CSVEGRTYGYTF; clone size: NA; D gene: NA; J gene: TRBJ1-2; V gene: TRBV29-1
CDR3 DNA: TGTGCCAACCGGGCCCCCGGGGGGTTGGCTGAAGCTTTCTTT; CDR3 protein: CANRAPGGLAEAFF; clone size: NA; D gene: NA; J gene: TRBJ1-1; V gene: TRBV2
CDR3 DNA: TGCGCCAGCAGCCAAGATCATGGGGGGACTCAGCATTTT; CDR3 protein: CASSQDHGGTQHF; clone size: NA; D gene: NA; J gene: TRBJ1-5; V gene: TRBV4-3
CDR3 DNA: TGTGCCAGCAGCGAAAACCCCTATAATTCACCCCTCCACTTT; CDR3 protein: CASSENPYNSPLHF; clone size: NA; D gene: NA; J gene: TRBJ1-6; V gene: TRBV7-9
CDR3 DNA: TGTGCCAGCAGCCGCAACGGAGGGGAGGGACAGCCCCAGCATTTT; CDR3 protein: CASSRNGGEGQPQHF; clone size: NA; D gene: NA; J gene: TRBJ1-5; V gene: TRBV5-4
CDR3 DNA: TGTGCCAGCGTGGGGGTCACTGAAGCTTTCTTT; CDR3 protein: CASVGVTEAFF; clone size: NA; D gene: NA; J gene: TRBJ1-1; V gene: TRBV28
CDR3 DNA: TGCGCCAGCAGCCCCTCTACAGGGTCCGCTGGCACAGATACGCAGTATTTT; CDR3 protein: CASSPSTGSAGTDTQYF; clone size: many; D gene: NA; J gene: TRBJ2-3; V gene: TRBV5-1
CDR3 DNA: TGTGCCAGCAGTGCTCAGCGTGAGACCCAGTACTTC; CDR3 protein: CASSAQRETQYF; clone size: many; D gene: NA; J gene: TRBJ2-5; V gene: TRBV2
CDR3 DNA: TGTGTCATCAGTCCAGGTTCAACTAATGAAAAATTGTTTTTT; CDR3 protein: CVISPGSTNEKLFF; clone size: NA; D gene: NA; J gene: TRBJ1-4; V gene: TRBV10-3
CDR3 DNA: TGCAGCGTTCTTAGAGGGGTATCGAACACTGAAGCTTTCTTT; CDR3 protein: CSVLRGVSNTEAFF; clone size: few; D gene: NA; J gene: TRBJ1-1; V gene: TRBV29-1
CDR3 DNA: TGTGCCAGCAGTTCATACCCCCAGGGGCCCTACGAGCAGTACTTC; CDR3 protein: CASSSYPQGPYEQYF; clone size: many; D gene: NA; J gene: TRBJ2-7; V gene: TRBV27
CDR3 DNA: TGCAGTGCGGAACAGGGAAGCGGGACTCCGGGAGCCTACGAGCAGTACTTC; CDR3 protein: CSAEQGSGTPGAYEQYF; clone size: NA; D gene: NA; J gene: TRBJ2-7; V gene: TRBV20-1
CDR3 DNA: TGTGCCAGCAGTGATGGGGGACAGTTACTATATTTCTATGGCTACACCTTC; CDR3 protein: CASSDGGQLLYFYGYTF; clone size: many; D gene: TRBD1; J gene: TRBJ1-2; V gene: TRBV6-1
CDR3 DNA: TGTGCCAGCAGCTTGGGGCAGGGAATTTGGAACTATGGCTACACCTTC; CDR3 protein: CASSLGQGIWNYGYTF; clone size: few; D gene: NA; J gene: TRBJ1-2; V gene: TRBV21-1
CDR3 DNA: TGCAGTGCCGAAATTAGCGGGGGAAACAATGAGCAGTTCTTC; CDR3 protein: CSAEISGGNNEQFF; clone size: many; D gene: TRBD2; J gene: TRBJ2-1; V gene: TRBV20-1
CDR3 DNA: TGTGCCAGCAGCCGCCAGGCTCTAGCTAATGAGCAGTTCTTC; CDR3 protein: CASSRQALANEQFF; clone size: many; D gene: NA; J gene: TRBJ2-1; V gene: TRBV3-1
CDR3 DNA: TGTGCCAGCAGCCCTACGACTGAGGGGTCCTACGAGCAGTACTTC; CDR3 protein: CASSPTTEGSYEQYF; clone size: many; D gene: NA; J gene: TRBJ2-7; V gene: TRBV6-6
CDR3 DNA: TGTGCCAGCAGCTTCCCCGGGACAGGAACGGATACGGAATATTTT; CDR3 protein: CASSFPGTGTDTEYF; clone size: NA; D gene: TRBD1; J gene: TRBJ2-3; V gene: TRBV12-3/TRBV12-4
CDR3 DNA: TGTGCCAGCAGTTCCGGGGAGACCAACTCCTACGAGCAGTACTTC; CDR3 protein: CASSSGETNSYEQYF; clone size: many; D gene: NA; J gene: TRBJ2-7; V gene: TRBV12-3/TRBV12-4
CDR3 DNA: TGCAGTGCTAGGGAGGGTTGGGGCAAAAACATTCAGTACTTC; CDR3 protein: CSAREGWGKNIQYF; clone size: NA; D gene: NA; J gene: TRBJ2-4; V gene: TRBV20-1
CDR3 DNA: TGTGCCAGCTCACCCCGAACTAACGGGGGGATCGGCACAGATACGCAGTATTTT; CDR3 protein: CASSPRTNGGIGTDTQYF; clone size: NA; D gene: TRBD2; J gene: TRBJ2-3; V gene: TRBV18
CDR3 DNA: TGTGCCAGCACACCTTGGCAGGGCGCAGATATGCAGTATTTT; CDR3 protein: CASTPWQGADMQYF; clone size: NA; D gene: NA; J gene: TRBJ2-3; V gene: TRBV12-3/TRBV12-4
CDR3 DNA: TGTGCCACCAGCAGATGCATCCTTGGCAGCTCCTACGAGCAGTACTTC; CDR3 protein: CATSRCILGSSYEQYF; clone size: NA; D gene: NA; J gene: TRBJ2-7; V gene: TRBV15
CDR3 DNA: TGCAGTGCTAGAGAACTAGCGGGAGGCCAAGAGACCCAGTACTTC; CDR3 protein: CSARELAGGQETQYF; clone size: NA; D gene: TRBD2; J gene: TRBJ2-5; V gene: TRBV20-1
CDR3 DNA: TGTGCCAGCAGCTTAGAACAGGGGGCGGGTTCTGGGGCCAACGTCCTGACTTTC; CDR3 protein: CASSLEQGAGSGANVLTF; clone size: many; D gene: TRBD1; J gene: TRBJ2-6; V gene: TRBV7-8
CDR3 DNA: TGTGCCACCAGCAGAGAAGGGGGCGACAGGACCAGCAATCAGCCCCAGCATTTT; CDR3 protein: CATSREGGDRTSNQPQHF; clone size: few; D gene: TRBD1; J gene: TRBJ1-5; V gene: TRBV15